What follows are 16 T cell receptor beta chains derived from one specimen sequenced in a study of T-cell memory formation after mild COVID-19. Via MiXCR, TCRdb re-called the 5' RACE reads, giving one row per CDR3 protein. In the table there are around 160,000 distinct CDR3 sequences, 11% of which are singletons. Sequenced material: PBMCs or a T cell subset sorted from them (not recorded which). Every receptor here comes from a man younger than 35 who had mild COVID-19 (a few samples of this study predate the infection). Cell type and time point are not known.

In this sample, this clonotype turned up many times. The V and J genes are TRBV6-5 and TRBJ2-5; D possibly corresponds to TRBD2 (6 bases). CDR1 is MNHEY, CDR2 SVGAGI, per germline. The CDR3 has 14 residues. Trimming shortened V by 2 bases and J by 7 bases, and 14 bases separated the two germline ends. CDR3 amino acids: CASSYVGTGGTQYF. The DNA of the CDR3 is TGTGCCAGCAGTTACGTGGGAACCGGGGGGACCCAGTACTTC.

This clonotype occurred a few times. This chain links TRBV6-4 with TRBJ2-1, with D unclear. V lost 2 bases and J lost 4, with 6 bases in between. Germline V gene sequence: CDR1 MRHNA, CDR2 SNTAGT. CDR3 length: 13 amino acids. The CDR3 sequence: CASSDGPYNEQFF. Written as DNA, the CDR3 is TGTGCCAGCAGTGACGGTCCGTACAATGAGCAGTTCTTC.

In this sample, this clonotype turned up a few times. The CDR3 here is CASSLNSFNQPQHF. CDR3 DNA: TGTGCCAGCAGTCTCAACTCCTTCAATCAGCCCCAGCATTTT. The gene calls are TRBV6-1 and TRBJ1-5, with D unresolved. The CDR3 loop spans 14 amino acids. V lost 5 bases to trimming and J lost 3 bases, with 11 bases between them. Germline CDR1 and CDR2: MNHNS and SASEGT.

This clonotype was observed a few times. This rearrangement joins TRBV20-1 to TRBJ1-5; D is unclear. Germline loops: CDR1 DFQATT, CDR2 SNEGSKA (reference sequence). Trimming removed 3 bases at V and 9 bases at J, with 12 bases between. The CDR3 is 12 residues long. CDR3 loop: CSASNGIGPQHF. The CDR3 bases are TGCAGTGCTAGCAACGGGATCGGGCCCCAGCATTTT.

The V gene is TRBV6-2 or TRBV6-3, the J gene TRBJ2-5; D unresolved. V gave up 0 bases and J gave up 4 bases, with 9 bases separating them. The CDR3 loop spans 14 amino acids. CDR1 MNHEY and CDR2 SVGEGT come from the germline V gene. The CDR3: CASSYSPGPETQYF. The CDR3 nucleotides read TGTGCCAGCAGTTACTCGCCAGGACCAGAGACCCAGTACTTC.

The rearrangement uses TRBV6-1 and TRBJ1-1; no reliable D call. V lost 2 bases and J lost 1, with 8 bases in between. The CDR3 length is 14 residues. In germline, CDR1 is MNHNS, CDR2 SASEGT. This CDR3 reads CASSEYGGNTEAFF. CDR3 nucleotides: TGTGCCAGCAGTGAATACGGAGGGAACACTGAAGCTTTCTTT.

This clonotype was detected only a few times. The rearrangement links TRBV5-1 to TRBJ2-3; TRBD2 is a possible D gene (6 bases). The CDR3 spans 13 residues. The V and J ends lost 8 bases and 2 bases respectively, with 12 bases between them. Per the germline V gene, CDR1 is SGHRS and CDR2 is YFSETQ. The CDR3 spells CASRRGFTDTQYF. Written as DNA, the CDR3 is TGCGCCAGTAGGAGGGGATTCACAGATACGCAGTATTTT.

This chain links TRBV4-1 with TRBJ1-5; D is possibly TRBD1 (6 bases). The CDR3 is made up of 17 amino acids. From germline, CDR1 is MGHRA and CDR2 YSYEKL. V was clipped by 0 bases and J by 4 bases, with 16 bases between them. The CDR3 nucleotides read TGCGCCAGCAGCCAAGATGCTCGGGGGGCGACGAATCAGCCCCAGCATTTT. Protein sequence: CASSQDARGATNQPQHF.

This clonotype showed up just a few times. As DNA, the CDR3 is TGCGCCAGCAGCTTGTTGTCAGCGAACACCGGGGAGCTGTTTTTT. Translating gives CASSLLSANTGELFF. The V call is TRBV5-1, the J call TRBJ2-2; D gene unclear. CDR1 SGHRS and CDR2 YFSETQ come from the germline V gene. Deletions cut 1 base from V and 0 bases from J, with 7 bases between. The CDR3 loop spans 15 amino acids.

The chain employs TRBV29-1 and TRBJ1-2, with D possibly matching TRBD1 (5 bases). V lost 6 bases and J lost 8, with 16 bases in between. CDR1 SQVTM and CDR2 ANQGSEA come from the germline V gene. This CDR3 contains 12 residues. The CDR3 bases are TGCAGCGTAACGGGACGGCGGTTGGGCTACACCTTC. It translates to CSVTGRRLGYTF.

This clonotype was recorded many times. V usage is TRBV7-2 and J usage is TRBJ2-7; 7 bases align to TRBD2. With 5 bases clipped from V and 4 bases from J, the junction kept 8 bases outside the gene matches. The CDR3 length is 14 residues. Germline V lookup: CDR1 SGHTA, CDR2 FQGNSA. The CDR3 DNA follows: TGTGCCAGCAGCCCACAACTCGGGGGGTACGAGCAGTACTTC. Its translation is CASSPQLGGYEQYF.

The table lists this clonotype with a few counts. The J gene is TRBJ1-5, the V gene TRBV5-1; the D gene is possibly TRBD1 (5 bases). Trimming cost V 4 bases and J 9 bases, with 17 bases left between them. The CDR3 consists of 14 residues. Germline V gene sequence: CDR1 SGHRS, CDR2 YFSETQ. The CDR3 here is CASSPEGTFGPQHF. The CDR3, as DNA: TGCGCCAGCAGCCCAGAAGGGACGTTCGGGCCCCAGCATTTT.

This clonotype appeared a few times. CDR3 region: CASSLGTGLGETQYF. The CDR3 coding sequence is TGCGCCAGCAGCTTGGGAACAGGACTGGGCGAGACCCAGTACTTC. The chain combines TRBV5-1 with TRBJ2-5; D is possibly TRBD1 or TRBD2 (5 bases each). The V and J ends lost 0 bases and 5 bases respectively, with 14 bases between them. The CDR3 extends over 15 amino acids. From germline, CDR1 is SGHRS and CDR2 YFSETQ.

This clonotype was observed at least ten times. V and J are TRBV7-6 and TRBJ1-5, with D possibly TRBD1 on 5 matching bases. CDR1 is SGHVS and CDR2 is FNYEAQ in the germline V gene. The germline V and J ends were trimmed by 5 bases and 2 bases, with 10 bases remaining between them. The CDR3 loop spans 14 amino acids. CDR3 DNA: TGTGCCAGCAGCGAGGGGTTAGGCAATCAGCCCCAGCATTTT. This gives the protein CASSEGLGNQPQHF.

This chain connects TRBV5-1 to TRBJ1-2; 10 positions match TRBD1. V was pared by 4 bases and J by 5 bases, with 5 bases of the junction left unmatched. The CDR3 runs to 14 residues. From germline, CDR1 is SGHRS and CDR2 YFSETQ. The CDR3 sequence is CASSRDRGTYGYTF. The CDR3 DNA follows: TGCGCCAGCAGCCGGGACAGGGGAACTTATGGCTACACCTTC.

V gene TRBV6-5 combines with J gene TRBJ2-7; D remains unclear. Trimming stripped 6 bases from V and 2 bases from J, with 14 bases between. The CDR3 contains 14 residues. From germline, CDR1 is MNHEY and CDR2 SVGAGI. The chain's CDR3 is CASRQTTPPYEQYF. CDR3 in DNA: TGTGCCAGCAGGCAGACAACACCCCCCTACGAGCAGTACTTC.